These T cell receptor beta chains were read from a single sample in a study of blood T cell dynamics during melanoma immunotherapy. Some clones are missing from TCRdb's copy, which holds only in-frame ones; the method was immunoSEQ multiplex PCR. The profile shows 13,000 to 15,000 clones, 70% to 90% of them singletons. This material consisted of blood, taken from a patient treated with checkpoint blockade. These receptors were collected from a human donor with melanoma. Both conserved end residues are part of each CDR3. The D gene is left open where the match is weak. Expanded clones get a size class; other rows say once, few or many, or leave the size out.

D gene: .; clone size: .; J gene: TRBJ2-5; V gene: TRBV11-3; CDR3 DNA: TGTGCCAGCAGCCAAGAGGGGGAGACCCAGTACTTC; CDR3 protein: CASSQEGETQYF
D gene: .; clone size: .; J gene: TRBJ1-6; V gene: TRBV30; CDR3 DNA: TGTGCCTGGAATTGGCGGGCCCGTGATAATTCACCCCTCCACTTT; CDR3 protein: CAWNWRARDNSPLHF
D gene: .; clone size: .; J gene: TRBJ2-4; V gene: TRBV19; CDR3 DNA: TGTGCCAGTAGTAGTCGAACAGGGTGGGCCAAAAACATTCAGTACTTC; CDR3 protein: CASSSRTGWAKNIQYF
D gene: .; clone size: .; J gene: TRBJ2-6; V gene: TRBV29-1; CDR3 DNA: TGCAGCGTTCTTAGGGGAACTGGGGCCAACGTCCTGACTTTC; CDR3 protein: CSVLRGTGANVLTF
D gene: TRBD1; clone size: .; J gene: TRBJ1-5; V gene: TRBV7-2; CDR3 DNA: TGTGCCAGCAGCCCGGGACAGCATAGCAATCAGCCCCAGCATTTT; CDR3 protein: CASSPGQHSNQPQHF
D gene: TRBD1; clone size: few; J gene: TRBJ2-1; V gene: TRBV27; CDR3 DNA: TGTGCCAGCAGTTTAGAGACAGGGCCCAACAATGAGCAGTTCTTC; CDR3 protein: CASSLETGPNNEQFF
D gene: .; clone size: .; J gene: TRBJ1-5; V gene: TRBV7-2; CDR3 DNA: TGTGCCAGCAGCTTACTAGGGATCAATCAGCCCCAGCATTTT; CDR3 protein: CASSLLGINQPQHF
D gene: .; clone size: .; J gene: TRBJ2-7; V gene: TRBV11-1; CDR3 DNA: TGTGCCAGCAGCCCAGCCGGGGCGTGGGAGCAGTACTTC; CDR3 protein: CASSPAGAWEQYF
D gene: .; clone size: .; J gene: TRBJ2-7; V gene: TRBV5-4; CDR3 DNA: TGTGCCAGCAGCTCAAAAACAAGCGGCTCCTACGAGCAGTACTTC; CDR3 protein: CASSSKTSGSYEQYF
D gene: TRBD2; clone size: once; J gene: TRBJ2-2; V gene: TRBV5-3; CDR3 DNA: TGTGCCAGAAGCCCCGAGGAGCGGGAGGGGTGGGCCGGGGAGCTGTTTTTT; CDR3 protein: CARSPEEREGWAGELFF
D gene: .; clone size: .; J gene: TRBJ2-1; V gene: TRBV5-1; CDR3 DNA: TGCGCCAGCGGCGGGACAGCTACCATCAATGAGCAGTTCTTC; CDR3 protein: CASGGTATINEQFF
D gene: TRBD1; clone size: .; J gene: TRBJ1-5; V gene: TRBV7-3; CDR3 DNA: TGTGCCAGCAGCTTAAGTATCGGACAGGGGGCTTTCGGCAATCAGCCCCAGCATTTT; CDR3 protein: CASSLSIGQGAFGNQPQHF
D gene: .; clone size: .; J gene: TRBJ1-5; V gene: TRBV30; CDR3 DNA: TGTGCCTGGAGTGAGGCCCGCAATCAGCCCCAGCATTTT; CDR3 protein: CAWSEARNQPQHF
D gene: TRBD2; clone size: .; J gene: TRBJ2-1; V gene: TRBV13; CDR3 DNA: TGTGCCAGCAGGGGGACTAGCGGAGGCAATGAGCAGTTCTTC; CDR3 protein: CASRGTSGGNEQFF
D gene: TRBD1; clone size: few; J gene: TRBJ2-7; V gene: TRBV27; CDR3 DNA: TGTGCCAGCAGTTCGCCGGGACAGGGGGCGAGATGGCAGTACTTC; CDR3 protein: CASSSPGQGARWQYF